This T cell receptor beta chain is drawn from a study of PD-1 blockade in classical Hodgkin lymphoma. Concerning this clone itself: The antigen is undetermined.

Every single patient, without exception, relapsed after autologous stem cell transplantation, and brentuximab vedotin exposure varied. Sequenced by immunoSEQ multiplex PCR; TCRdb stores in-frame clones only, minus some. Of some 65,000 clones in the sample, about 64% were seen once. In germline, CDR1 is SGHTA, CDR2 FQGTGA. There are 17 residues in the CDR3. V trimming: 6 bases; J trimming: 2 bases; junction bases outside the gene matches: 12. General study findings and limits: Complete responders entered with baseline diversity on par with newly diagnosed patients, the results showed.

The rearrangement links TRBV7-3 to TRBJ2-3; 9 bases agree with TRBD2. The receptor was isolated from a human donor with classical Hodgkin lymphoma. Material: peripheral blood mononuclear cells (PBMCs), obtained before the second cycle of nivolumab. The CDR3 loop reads CASRLRRVAGDTDTQYF. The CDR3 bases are TGTGCCAGCAGACTAAGGAGAGTAGCGGGGGACACAGATACGCAGTATTTT.